A single sample is the source of the 10 T cell receptor beta chains below, sequenced in a study of blood T cell repertoires in COVID-19. Measured with immunoSEQ multiplex PCR; TCRdb has only the in-frame clones, and not every one. The repertoire has hundreds of thousands of clones, more than 75% of them found once; the top ten carry 3.3%. Specimen: PBMCs or T cells enriched from blood (not recorded which). These receptors were taken from a woman aged 40 to 49 with acute COVID-19.

The rearrangement joins TRBV24-1 to TRBJ2-1, with 10 bases aligning to TRBD2. Germline CDR1 and CDR2: KGHDR and SFDVKD. The CDR3 consists of 14 residues. V lost 4 bases to trimming and J lost 7 bases; unmatched junction nucleotides: 3. DNA of the CDR3: TGTGCCACCAGTGACGTACTAGCGGGGAATGAGCAGTTCTTC. Translated, it gives CATSDVLAGNEQFF.

The rearrangement uses TRBV3-1 (or the pseudogene TRBV3-2) and TRBJ1-1; D remains unclear. V was shortened by 3 bases and J by 1 base, with 6 bases between the two germline ends. The CDR3 runs 13 residues. CDR1 and CDR2 from the germline V gene are LGHDT and YNNKEL (reference sequence). This chain's CDR3 is CASSQGSNTEAFF. CDR3 DNA sequence: TGTGCCAGCAGCCAGGGCTCGAACACTGAAGCTTTCTTT.

The rearrangement links TRBV19 to TRBJ1-1, with 8 bases fitting TRBD1. In germline, CDR1 is LNHDA, CDR2 SQIVND (reference sequence). This CDR3 is built from 14 residues. The ends lost 5 bases at V and 5 bases at J; junction bases unmatched: 7. The CDR3 region is CASSLDRGGTEAFF. The CDR3 DNA sequence: TGTGCCAGTAGTCTTGACAGGGGTGGTACTGAAGCTTTCTTT.

V usage is TRBV19 and J usage is TRBJ2-5; 13 bases agree with TRBD2. Germline loops: CDR1 LNHDA, CDR2 SQIVND (reference sequence). CDR3 length: 24 residues. J gave up 2 bases and V 1 base, and 25 bases lay outside the gene matches. The CDR3 coding sequence is TGTGCCAGTAGTATAGGGCCCCCCGTTCGACTAGCGGGAGGTAATGACGCAGTTCAAGAGACCCAGTACTTC. Translating gives CASSIGPPVRLAGGNDAVQETQYF.

V is TRBV29-1 and J is TRBJ2-3; 8 nucleotides align to TRBD2. Germline V gene lookup returns CDR1 SQVTM and CDR2 ANQGSEA. The CDR3 length is 13 residues. The V segment lost 7 bases and the J segment 4 bases; nucleotides outside the gene matches: 7. CDR3 sequence (DNA): TGCAGCGCCATCGAGCGGGAGCCAGATACGCAGTATTTT. Translated: CSAIEREPDTQYF.

This chain joins TRBV12-3 or TRBV12-4 and TRBJ1-4; D may be TRBD1 (5 bases). There are 13 residues in the CDR3. V shed 2 bases and J shed 8 bases, with 9 bases lying between them. Here the CDR3 reads CASSLRGGEKLFF. CDR3 coding DNA: TGTGCCAGCAGTTTAAGGGGAGGCGAAAAACTGTTTTTT.

This clone was counted a few times. This chain uses TRBV6-2 or TRBV6-3 with TRBJ1-4, with D possibly being TRBD1 (5 bases). With 5 bases removed from V and 4 bases from J, the gap between germline ends came to 14 bases. The CDR3 length is 15 residues. Germline lookup yields CDR1 MNHEY and CDR2 SVGEGT. DNA for the CDR3: TGTGCCAGCAGTCTCACAGGATCTGGTAATGAAAAACTGTTTTTT. Its translation: CASSLTGSGNEKLFF.

The chain uses TRBV9 and TRBJ2-3; possible D gene TRBD1, 5 bases. V lost 3 bases and J 2 bases, leaving 7 bases between the germline ends. Germline V lookup: CDR1 SGDLS, CDR2 YYNGEE. The CDR3 consists of 13 residues. For the CDR3, the DNA is TGTGCCAGCAGCGAGGACAACACAGATACGCAGTATTTT. It codes for CASSEDNTDTQYF.

This chain uses TRBV4-1 with TRBJ2-7, with 9 bases that match TRBD1. Per the germline V gene, CDR1 is MGHRA and CDR2 is YSYEKL. This CDR3 has 16 amino acids. Germline trimming cut 3 bases from V and 0 bases from J; bases unmatched to any gene: 6. CDR3: CASSHGQGKSSYEQYF. Here the CDR3 DNA reads TGCGCCAGCAGCCACGGACAGGGGAAGAGCTCCTACGAGCAGTACTTC.

V and J are TRBV5-6 and TRBJ2-7; D uncertain. The CDR3 loop spans 13 amino acids. Trimming shortened V by 0 bases and J by 6 bases, and 10 bases separated the two germline ends. In germline, CDR1 is SGHDT, CDR2 YYEEEE. CDR3 sequence reads: CASSLGLHVEQYF. The CDR3 DNA reads TGTGCCAGCAGCTTGGGACTCCATGTCGAGCAGTACTTC.